The clone carrying this T cell receptor beta chain appeared once. Antigen: not known. This CDR3 has 19 amino acids. Germline V gene sequence: CDR1 GTSNPN, CDR2 SVGIG (reference sequence). Trimming removed 4 bases at V and 0 bases at J, with 22 bases between. Assay used: immunoSEQ multiplex PCR; TCRdb lists only in-frame clones, some missing. The sample holds roughly 34,000 clones, 87% seen once. The sample comes from a study of T cells in localized non-small cell lung cancer. Study conclusions and caveats: Sequencing involved a lone tumor region, leaving heterogeneity possible. Adjacent lung had a median approximately 57 of the 100 largest tumor clones.

The chain uses TRBV30 and TRBJ1-6, with D possibly matching TRBD1 (5 bases). The source material was peripheral blood mononuclear cells, sampled before any cancer treatment. This clonotype was sampled from a man aged 35-69 years with stage III lung adenocarcinoma. The CDR3 nucleotides are TGTGCCTGGACTGTCCGGTCGCCCGGGGCGAGCTCCTATAATTCACCCCTCCACTTT. Encoded protein: CAWTVRSPGASSYNSPLHF.